The clone carrying this T cell receptor beta chain was found a few times. The antigen is not known. The data are from a study of Graves' ophthalmopathy and Graves' hyperthyroidism. The wider study: No treatment had been given when peripheral blood was collected at initial diagnosis.

The CDR3 is 14 amino acids. Germline CDR1 DFQATT, CDR2 SNEGSKA (reference sequence). V lost 5 bases and J lost 7, with 17 bases in between. Ophthalmopathy donors showed moderate-to-severe activity, CAS ≥3, NOSPECS ≥4 and a duration under 3 months. Clinicians diagnosed using symptoms, serum thyroxine, TRAb, thyroid ultrasound and orbital computed tomography. Amplification from RNA transcripts yielded the TCR beta CDR3 regions. An initial RT-PCR round employing HTBI primers preceded a second-round multiplex PCR. TCRdb used MiXCR to reprocess the multiplex PCR reads, holding one entry per CDR3 protein. The sample lists 450,000 or so distinct CDR3 sequences, 13% to 15% seen once, with over 8% in the top ten. Study-wide results and limits: Blood repertoires reportedly contained most expanded thyroid clonotypes above 0.001 frequency.

Material for sequencing was blood. The sequence came from a woman aged 25 to 39 with Graves' ophthalmopathy. The rearrangement joins TRBV20-1 to TRBJ2-2; D is perhaps TRBD2 (5 bases). The CDR3 DNA sequence: TGCAGTGCTCCGCCGCCGGGGAGAGGCGGGGAGCTGTTTTTT. It encodes CSAPPPGRGGELFF.